Listed here is a single T cell receptor beta chain. The antigen is unknown. The assay was immunoSEQ multiplex PCR, and TCRdb's table has in-frame clones only and misses some. The sample consists of approximately 28,000 clones, approximately 79% of them appearing once. This record belongs to a study of vaccination effects on CD4 cells after COVID-19. Germline assignment: CDR1 SGHTA and CDR2 FQGNSA. CDR3 size: 15 residues. V lost 2 bases, J lost 0 bases, and 9 bases lay in between. Overall study results and limits: Marked contraction was observed in infection-induced and vaccine-induced clones late after vaccination. Only 1 of 255 vaccine-induced clones from healthy vaccinees cross-reacted with common cold coronaviruses.

With the ViraFEST assay, the study expanded antigen-specific CD4+ T cells using viral peptide pools, then sequenced them. Culturing for around eleven days preceded CD4+ T cell isolation. Participants were vaccinated with two doses of either the BNT162b2 or mRNA-1273 vaccine. Every well housed two million PBMC, which grew in culture alongside about 9.9 IU/ml IL-2 and around 9.4 ug/ml peptides. The sequence derives from a human donor who received a COVID-19 vaccine. Some clones in this sample may be carry-over from other donors' samples. Source: CD4+ T cells from PBMCs cultured with SARS-CoV-2 spike peptides, taken after COVID-19 vaccination. This chain uses TRBV7-2 with TRBJ2-3; D tentatively reads TRBD1 or TRBD2 (6 bases each). CDR3 residues: CASSLRGPSTDTQYF. The CDR3 DNA reads TGTGCCAGCAGCTTACGGGGGCCTAGCACAGATACGCAGTATTTT.